The 24 T cell receptor beta chains below come from one sample, sequenced in a study of blood T cell repertoires in COVID-19 (dated by TCRdb to between 2020 and 2021). Library method: the immunoSEQ multiplex PCR assay. TCRdb provides this immuneACCESS table in a form limited to in-frame rearrangements. Some clones are lacking; in checked studies, under half of them reflect an unresolved V gene, and why the rest are absent is not known. Recorded for this sample are roughly 430,000 clones; approximately 90% of them occurred a single time. About 1.5% of the sample is held by the ten biggest clonotypes. Sequencing was done on a sample of PBMCs or T cells enriched from blood (not recorded which). The receptor set was obtained from a woman between 18 and 30 years old who had been exposed to COVID-19.

The chain joins TRBV28 to TRBJ2-3; no clear D. Germline V gene data show CDR1 as MDHEN and CDR2 as SYDVKM. There are 12 residues in the CDR3. Trimming stripped 3 bases from V and 4 bases from J, with 5 bases between. This CDR3 reads CASSLKPDTQYF. Written as DNA, the CDR3 is TGTGCCAGCAGTTTGAAGCCAGATACGCAGTATTTT. Supplemented by reference TRBV28 and TRBJ2-3, the full variable domain reads DVKVTQSSRYLVKRTGEKVFLECVQDMDHENMFWYRQDPGLGLRLIYFSYDVKMKEKGDIPEGYSVSREKKERFSLILESASTNQTSMYLCASSLKPDTQYFGPGTRLTVL.

This sequence joins TRBV4-2 and TRBJ2-7; 13 bases are shared with TRBD2. This CDR3 region has 16 residues. The V and J ends lost 4 bases and 4 bases, in that order; junction bases with no gene match: 7. Germline lookup yields CDR1 LGHNA and CDR2 YNFKEQ. CDR3 residues: CASSPEVLAGGYEQYF. Written as DNA, the CDR3 is TGTGCCAGCAGCCCAGAGGTACTAGCGGGGGGGTACGAGCAGTACTTC.

The chain uses TRBV21-1 and TRBJ2-3; the D call of TRBD1 is as the table states it, not checked on the DNA. TRBV21-1 is an annotated pseudogene. This CDR3 has 20 residues. CDR3 in DNA: TGTGCCAGCAGCCTAGGCAGTTTGGACAGGGATTCCACTAGCACAGATACGCAGTATTTT. Amino acids: CASSLGSLDRDSTSTDTQYF.

The gene calls are TRBV6-6 and TRBJ1-2; no clear D. The V end was cut by 2 bases, the J end by 3 bases, with 10 bases between. This CDR3 has 14 residues. From germline, CDR1 is MNHNY and CDR2 SVGAGI (reference sequence). CDR3 sequence: CASSYPERYYGYTF. CDR3 sequence (DNA): TGTGCCAGCAGTTACCCAGAACGTTACTATGGCTACACCTTC.

The chain has TRBV7-8 and TRBJ1-5; 7 nucleotides line up with TRBD1. The CDR3 is 16 residues long. V dropped 5 bases and J dropped 0; count of bases not matched to a gene: 7. Germline V gene lookup returns CDR1 SGHVS and CDR2 FQNEAQ. For the CDR3, the DNA is TGTGCCAGCAGCGGCACAGGGGTGGCTAGCAATCAGCCCCAGCATTTT. Its translation is CASSGTGVASNQPQHF.

J is TRBJ2-1 and V is TRBV3-1 (or the pseudogene TRBV3-2); 7 nucleotides line up with TRBD1. Losses at the gene ends were 4 bases for V and 4 bases for J; bases not matched to a gene: 1. The CDR3 consists of 13 residues. CDR1 and CDR2 (germline): LGHDT, YNNKEL (reference sequence). The CDR3 spells CASSLTGYNEQFF. The DNA for the CDR3 is TGTGCCAGCAGCCTGACAGGGTACAATGAGCAGTTCTTC.

The chain links TRBV12-3 or TRBV12-4 to TRBJ2-7; D perhaps matches TRBD1 (5 bases). V gave up 4 bases and J gave up 6 bases, with 13 bases separating them. The CDR3 extends over 13 amino acids. The CDR3 DNA reads TGTGCCAGCAGTTGGGGCTCCTCAAGCGAGCAGTACTTC. The encoded protein is CASSWGSSSEQYF.

The V call is TRBV7-2, the J call TRBJ1-1; D is perhaps TRBD1 (5 bases). CDR1 and CDR2 from the germline V gene are SGHTA and FQGNSA. The CDR3 covers 11 residues. Trimming removed 6 bases from V and 7 bases from J, with 9 bases in between. The CDR3 region is CASRMGGEAFF. The CDR3 coding sequence is TGTGCCAGCAGAATGGGGGGTGAAGCTTTCTTT.

The J gene is TRBJ2-7, the V gene TRBV29-1; D is unresolved. Trimming cost V 5 bases and J 5 bases, with 16 bases left between them. In germline, CDR1 is SQVTM, CDR2 ANQGSEA. This CDR3 spans 13 amino acids. The CDR3 loop is CSVTSVRFHEQYF. The CDR3 DNA sequence: TGCAGCGTTACCTCGGTACGGTTCCACGAGCAGTACTTC.

This chain uses TRBV2 with TRBJ2-7; D may be TRBD2 (6 bases). V was shortened by 3 bases and J by 5 bases, with 14 bases between the two germline ends. This CDR3 comprises 14 residues. The V gene's germline CDR1 is SNHLY and CDR2 FYNNEI. The CDR3 nucleotides read TGTGCCAGCAGTGATTACCGTCGCGGGGACGAGCAGTACTTC. It codes for CASSDYRRGDEQYF.

This clone was detected only once. The genes are TRBV7-8 and TRBJ2-5; TRBD1 agrees at 12 bases. Germline assignment: CDR1 SGHVS and CDR2 FQNEAQ. Trimming cost V 4 bases and J 4 bases; bases outside gene matches: 7. CDR3 length: 16 amino acids. Written as DNA, the CDR3 is TGTGCCAGCAGCTACAGGGACAGGGGGCGAGGAGAGACCCAGTACTTC. This codes for CASSYRDRGRGETQYF.

CDR3 nucleotides: TGTGCCAGCAGCTCCCAAGGGACTAGCGGGAGCCTGCACGAGCAGTACTTC. Protein sequence: CASSSQGTSGSLHEQYF. The chain joins TRBV7-2 to TRBJ2-7, with 14 bases aligning to TRBD2. V was pared by 4 bases and J by 5 bases, with 10 bases of the junction left unmatched. CDR3 length equals 17 residues. Per the germline V gene, CDR1 is SGHTA and CDR2 is FQGNSA.

This clone has just one count. The chain uses TRBV7-9 and TRBJ2-2, with 9 bases lining up with TRBD1. CDR1 SEHNR and CDR2 FQNEAQ come from the germline V gene (reference sequence). Germline trimming cut 1 base from V and 5 bases from J; bases unmatched to any gene: 5. The CDR3 runs to 16 residues. The CDR3 region has the DNA TGTGCCAGCAGCTTAGGGACAGGGGTCGGGACCGGGGAGCTGTTTTTT. This gives the protein CASSLGTGVGTGELFF.

The J gene is TRBJ1-4, the V gene TRBV28; the match to TRBD1 covers 8 bases. The CDR3 runs to 14 residues. CDR1 is MDHEN, CDR2 SYDVKM, per germline. The V and J ends lost 5 bases and 7 bases, in that order; junction bases with no gene match: 6. CDR3 sequence (DNA): TGTGCCAGCAGTCCAGGGGGCGGGAGTGAAAAACTGTTTTTT. This encodes CASSPGGGSEKLFF.

The chain is built from TRBV19 and TRBJ1-5; a weak D match, TRBD1 (6 bases). Germline V CDR1 and CDR2: LNHDA, SQIVND (reference sequence). Trimming cost V 7 bases and J 6 bases, with 16 bases left between them. CDR3 length: 14 amino acids. CDR3 sequence: CASTGRDTGQPQHF. The CDR3 DNA reads TGTGCCAGTACCGGCCGGGACACAGGTCAGCCCCAGCATTTT.

The chain combines TRBV4-2 with TRBJ1-4; TRBD1 matches 7 bases. The ends lost 1 base at V and 5 bases at J; junction bases unmatched: 4. The CDR3 extends over 15 amino acids. CDR1 is LGHNA, CDR2 YNFKEQ, per germline. CDR3 nucleotide sequence: TGTGCCAGCAGCCAAGGTTCGGGACAGAATGAAAAACTGTTTTTT. Translated: CASSQGSGQNEKLFF.

The chain combines TRBV7-9 with TRBJ2-1, with 10 bases identical to TRBD2. V was pared by 3 bases and J by 2 bases, with 1 base of the junction left unmatched. The CDR3 extends over 15 amino acids. The germline V gene encodes CDR1 SEHNR and CDR2 FQNEAQ (reference sequence). The CDR3 sequence is CASSFSGGAYNEQFF. The CDR3 DNA reads as TGTGCCAGCAGCTTCAGCGGGGGGGCCTACAATGAGCAGTTCTTC. The full variable domain, in which reference TRBV7-9 and TRBJ2-1 provide the parts outside the CDR3, is DTGVSQNPRHKITKRGQNVTFRCDPISEHNRLYWYRQTLGQGPEFLTYFQNEAQLEKSRLLSDRFSAERPKGSFSTLEIQRTEQGDSAMYLCASSFSGGAYNEQFFGPGTRLTVL.

This chain links TRBV20-1 with TRBJ2-1; 9 nucleotides line up with TRBD2. The CDR3 covers 17 residues. Germline V CDR1 and CDR2: DFQATT, SNEGSKA (reference sequence). The J segment lost 1 base and the V segment lost 3 bases, leaving 10 bases of the junction unmatched. The CDR3 DNA reads TGCAGTGCTAGTAGTAGCGGGGGCCTGGGGTCCTACAATGAGCAGTTCTTC. It yields the protein CSASSSGGLGSYNEQFF.

The V gene is TRBV4-1, the J gene TRBJ2-1; D is perhaps TRBD2 (6 bases). Germline V gene lookup returns CDR1 MGHRA and CDR2 YSYEKL. Trimming stripped 3 bases from V and 6 bases from J, with 15 bases between. This CDR3 comprises 15 residues. The DNA for the CDR3 is TGCGCCAGCAGCCACACCGGGACTCTCGGCAATGAGCAGTTCTTC. Protein: CASSHTGTLGNEQFF.

V gene TRBV4-3 combines with J gene TRBJ1-4; weak D call: TRBD1 (5 bases). The germline V and J ends were trimmed by 0 bases and 2 bases, with 10 bases remaining between them. Per the germline V gene, CDR1 is LGHNA and CDR2 is YSLEER. CDR3 length: 16 amino acids. CDR3 loop: CASSQDVRGTNEKLFF. The DNA for the CDR3 is TGCGCCAGCAGCCAAGATGTTCGGGGGACTAATGAAAAACTGTTTTTT.

The rearrangement links TRBV9 to TRBJ2-5; TRBD2 is a possible D gene (6 bases). The CDR3 spans 15 residues. Trimming stripped 0 bases from V and 3 bases from J, with 12 bases between. Germline V gene lookup returns CDR1 SGDLS and CDR2 YYNGEE. The CDR3: CASSVAAGTEETQYF. As DNA, the CDR3 is TGTGCCAGCAGCGTAGCTGCGGGGACTGAAGAGACCCAGTACTTC.

This clone was seen once. The V and J genes are TRBV3-1 (or the pseudogene TRBV3-2) and TRBJ1-3; 7 bases are shared with TRBD1. Unmatched junction bases numbered 13, after V lost 2 bases and J lost 0 bases. The CDR3 spans 19 residues. Germline CDR1 and CDR2: LGHDT and YNNKEL (reference sequence). The CDR3 is CASSQLKTGIVSSGNTIYF. Written as DNA, the CDR3 is TGTGCCAGCAGCCAACTCAAGACAGGGATAGTAAGCTCTGGAAACACCATATATTTT.

The chain couples TRBV6-1 to TRBJ1-1; 7 nucleotides line up with TRBD1. After removal of 3 bases from V and 2 bases from J, the junction contained 3 bases not matched to a gene. This CDR3 has 14 amino acids. The germline CDR1 and CDR2 sequences are MNHNS and SASEGT. The CDR3: CASSEYRGNTEAFF. The CDR3 coding sequence is TGTGCCAGCAGTGAGTACAGGGGCAACACTGAAGCTTTCTTT.

The chain has TRBV5-1 and TRBJ1-3; D perhaps matches TRBD1 (6 bases). Germline V CDR1 and CDR2: SGHRS, YFSETQ. CDR3 length: 15 amino acids. V was shortened by 4 bases and J by 1 base, with 12 bases between the two germline ends. CDR3: CASSPVGTSGNTIYF. In DNA, the CDR3 is TGCGCCAGCAGCCCGGTGGGGACATCTGGAAACACCATATATTTT. Variable domain in full (rest from reference TRBV5-1 and TRBJ1-3): KAGVTQTPRYLIKTRGQQVTLSCSPISGHRSVSWYQQTPGQGLQFLFEYFSETQRNKGNFPGRFSGRQFSNSRSEMNVSTLELGDSALYLCASSPVGTSGNTIYFGEGSWLTVV.